This T cell receptor (beta chain) was found in a study of cytomegalovirus exposure and HLA in healthy donors. PCR was performed using 60 Vbeta and 13 Jbeta primers. Data came from immunoSEQ multiplex PCR; TCRdb stores just in-frame clones and leaves some out. The data show about 57,000 clones, with about 80% seen just once and around 4% held by the top ten. The germline CDR1 and CDR2 sequences are SEHNR and FQNEAQ (reference sequence). CDR3 length: 12 amino acids. V was clipped by 5 bases and J by 4 bases, with 8 bases between them. The J gene is TRBJ1-1, the V gene TRBV7-9; D is unresolved. Input material: PBMCs. This receptor was obtained from a man aged 30-40 years in good health and CMV-seronegative. CDR3 residues: CASSLLGTEAFF. The CDR3 DNA reads as TGTGCCAGCAGCCTTCTAGGCACTGAAGCTTTCTTT.